This T cell receptor beta chain was recorded in a study of control samples from healthy donors and cancer patients. The CDR3 is made up of 19 amino acids. Germline V gene sequence: CDR1 SGHTA, CDR2 FQGTGA. The germline V and J ends were trimmed by 4 bases and 0 bases, with 21 bases remaining between them. This table comes from immunoSEQ multiplex PCR, and its TCRdb copy is limited to in-frame clones, with some not included. The sample carries fewer than 200,000 clones, around 93% recorded once. The clonotype was recovered from a woman aged 55-69 years in good health. Source material: blood. The J gene is TRBJ2-2, the V gene TRBV7-3; D is unclear. The CDR3 loop is CASSSAPGLARSNTGELFF. The CDR3 nucleotides are TGTGCCAGCAGCTCCGCTCCGGGCCTGGCTCGTTCGAACACCGGGGAGCTGTTTTTT.